These 27 T cell receptor beta chains share one sample of origin, sequenced in a study of cytomegalovirus exposure and HLA in healthy donors. With 60 Vbeta and 13 Jbeta primers, the PCR was carried out. Repertoires were generated with immunoSEQ multiplex PCR, while TCRdb's copy carries only in-frame clones and drops some. The table lists under 200,000 clones, approximately 67% of them singletons. The sample consisted of PBMCs. The source is a man aged 40-55 years in good health and CMV-seronegative.

This chain connects TRBV10-3 to TRBJ2-5; TRBD2 agrees at 7 bases. Unmatched junction bases numbered 17, after V lost 2 bases and J lost 5 bases. Germline V gene lookup returns CDR1 ENHRY and CDR2 SYGVKD. This CDR3 region has 18 residues. The CDR3, as DNA: TGTGCCATCAGTGAGGGGGTGGGCGGGGGTCCGCTCGTGGAGACCCAGTACTTC. As protein: CAISEGVGGGPLVETQYF.

The sample holds a few counts of this clone. The J gene is TRBJ2-5, the V gene TRBV13, with a weak D call TRBD2 (5 bases). Germline CDR1 is PRHDT and CDR2 is FYEKMQ (reference sequence). With 5 bases removed from V and 3 bases from J, the gap between germline ends came to 7 bases. This CDR3 contains 12 residues. This CDR3 reads CASSLLEETQYF. The CDR3 nucleotides read TGTGCCAGCAGCCTACTAGAAGAGACCCAGTACTTC.

This rearrangement joins TRBV6-5 to TRBJ2-1; perhaps TRBD1 as D (5 bases). Trimming pared 0 bases from V and 3 bases from J, leaving 9 bases between. Per the germline V gene, CDR1 is MNHEY and CDR2 is SVGAGI. The CDR3 length is 15 residues. The CDR3 nucleotides read TGTGCCAGCAGTTACTCCCCAGACAGCTACAATGAGCAGTTCTTC. It encodes CASSYSPDSYNEQFF.

The CDR3 protein is CASSAGGLSSGNTIYF. In DNA form, the CDR3 reads TGTGCCAGCAGCGCAGGGGGCCTTTCCTCTGGAAACACCATATATTTT. The genes are TRBV9 and TRBJ1-3; TRBD1 agrees at 8 bases. The CDR3 is 16 residues long. Germline trimming cut 3 bases from V and 0 bases from J; bases unmatched to any gene: 5. Germline-derived CDR1 and CDR2 are SGDLS and YYNGEE. The whole variable domain, remainder taken from reference TRBV9 and TRBJ1-3, is DSGVTQTPKHLITATGQRVTLRCSPRSGDLSVYWYQQSLDQGLQFLIQYYNGEERAKGNILERFSAQQFPDLHSELNLSSLELGDSALYFCASSAGGLSSGNTIYFGEGSWLTVV.

The rearrangement joins TRBV7-2 to TRBJ1-6, with a possible D match to TRBD1 (5 bases). The CDR3 is made up of 15 amino acids. The germline V gene encodes CDR1 SGHTA and CDR2 FQGNSA. Trimming cost V 0 bases and J 8 bases, with 11 bases left between them. The CDR3 sequence: CASSLAGGSDSPLHF. The CDR3 coding sequence is TGTGCCAGCAGCTTAGCCGGGGGGAGCGATTCACCCCTCCACTTT.

About this clone itself: With a much larger clone just one base away, this may be a read error. This rearrangement joins TRBV2 to TRBJ2-1; 9 nucleotides line up with TRBD2. J was trimmed by 0 bases and V by 7 bases; bases with no gene match: 4. The CDR3 is 15 residues long. The germline gives CDR1 SNHLY, CDR2 FYNNEI. The CDR3 nucleotides are TGTGCCAGCACCGCGGGACTAGCCTCCTACAATGAGCAGTTCTTC. Its translation is CASTAGLASYNEQFF.

This clone was detected only a few times. The chain is built from TRBV12-5 and TRBJ2-5; TRBD2 aligns across 13 bases. Unmatched junction bases numbered 7, after V lost 1 base and J lost 5 bases. The CDR3 runs 17 residues. CDR1 is LGHNT, CDR2 FRNRAP, per germline. The CDR3 region has the DNA TGTGCTAGTGGTTTGGGCGGACTAGCGGGAGTTCCTGAGACCCAGTACTTC. Translation gives CASGLGGLAGVPETQYF.

The V and J genes are TRBV5-8 and TRBJ2-5; maybe TRBD1 (6 bases). The closer fit of TRBJ2-7 to the DNA end suggests the J call may be wrong. This CDR3 comprises 16 residues. Germline values: CDR1 SGHTS, CDR2 YDEGEE. CDR3 region: CASSTLPGRGSYEQYF. CDR3 bases: TGTGCCAGCAGCACGTTGCCCGGCAGGGGCTCCTACGAGCAGTACTTC.

This chain uses TRBV19 with TRBJ2-7; 9 positions match TRBD1. This CDR3 region has 14 residues. The germline V gene has CDR1 LNHDA and CDR2 SQIVND (reference sequence). Trimming cost V 4 bases and J 5 bases; bases outside gene matches: 6. CDR3 DNA sequence: TGTGCCAGTAGTACGGGACAGGGTGTTAACGAGCAGTACTTC. Its translation: CASSTGQGVNEQYF.

CDR3 in amino acids: CASSEPLGRGGSSGNTIYF. The CDR3 nucleotides read TGTGCCAGCAGTGAACCCCTGGGAAGGGGGGGAAGCTCTGGAAACACCATATATTTT. The chain joins TRBV6-1 to TRBJ1-3, with a weak D call TRBD1 (6 bases). V lost 2 bases and J 0 bases, leaving 20 bases between the germline ends. Per germline, CDR1 MNHNS and CDR2 SASEGT. The CDR3 contains 19 residues.

This chain connects TRBV19 to TRBJ2-5, with 7 bases fitting TRBD1. The germline V gene has CDR1 LNHDA and CDR2 SQIVND (reference sequence). V dropped 6 bases and J dropped 1; count of bases not matched to a gene: 2. The length of the CDR3 is 13 residues. Here the CDR3 DNA reads TGTGCCAGTAGCCGGGACAGCCAAGAGACCCAGTACTTC. This sequence encodes CASSRDSQETQYF.

This clone has only a few counts. This chain uses TRBV19 with TRBJ1-5; 7 nucleotides match TRBD1. The ends lost 6 bases at V and 2 bases at J; junction bases unmatched: 7. Germline V gene sequence: CDR1 LNHDA, CDR2 SQIVND (reference sequence). The CDR3 runs 15 residues. CDR3 amino acids: CASSQTGVGNQPQHF. The CDR3 DNA reads TGTGCCAGTAGCCAAACAGGGGTCGGCAATCAGCCCCAGCATTTT.

The rearrangement joins TRBV11-2 to TRBJ2-3; 7 bases are shared with TRBD2. The CDR3 runs 17 residues. Germline lookup yields CDR1 SGHAT and CDR2 FQNNGV. V lost 2 bases to trimming and J lost 0 bases; unmatched junction nucleotides: 8. The CDR3 sequence is CASSLIQRAGSTDTQYF. The CDR3 nucleotides are TGTGCCAGCAGCTTAATACAAAGAGCGGGGAGCACAGATACGCAGTATTTT.

The genes are TRBV4-1 and TRBJ2-6; 9 bases fit TRBD1. V lost 2 bases and J lost 1; bases outside the gene matches: 6. The CDR3 loop spans 18 amino acids. Per the germline V gene, CDR1 is MGHRA and CDR2 is YSYEKL. In DNA, the CDR3 is TGCGCCAGCAGCCAATCCGGGACAGGGCTTTCTGGGGCCAACGTCCTGACTTTC. Translating gives CASSQSGTGLSGANVLTF.

The rearrangement links TRBV19 to TRBJ2-2; 11 bases line up with TRBD1. Trimming took 10 bases from V and 4 from J; bases not matched to a gene: 17. CDR3 size: 18 residues. Germline CDR1 is LNHDA and CDR2 is SQIVND (reference sequence). As DNA, the CDR3 is TGTGCCACCACAATGCTAGGACAGGGGGCGCCGGGCACCGGGGAGCTGTTTTTT. The encoded protein is CATTMLGQGAPGTGELFF.

This sequence joins TRBV9 and TRBJ2-7; D may be TRBD1 (5 bases). V lost 4 bases and J lost 3, with 14 bases in between. CDR1 is SGDLS, CDR2 YYNGEE, per germline. The CDR3 consists of 14 residues. The CDR3 bases are TGTGCCAGCAGCACGCCCAGCGACAGCTACGAGCAGTACTTC. Its translation: CASSTPSDSYEQYF.

The chain links TRBV27 to TRBJ2-3; D is perhaps TRBD2 (6 bases). The CDR3 covers 15 residues. Germline V CDR1 and CDR2: MNHEY, SMNVEV (reference sequence). The V and J ends lost 3 bases and 2 bases respectively, with 12 bases between them. DNA of the CDR3: TGTGCCAGCAGTTTGATAGGAGGGTTCACAGATACGCAGTATTTT. Its protein is CASSLIGGFTDTQYF.

The genes are TRBV27 and TRBJ2-1, with D maybe TRBD2 (9 bases). The CDR3 totals 18 residues. CDR1 is MNHEY, CDR2 SMNVEV, per germline (reference sequence). Trimming shortened V by 0 bases and J by 2 bases, and 17 bases separated the two germline ends. Written as DNA, the CDR3 is TGTGCCAGCAGTTTATCGGGACAGGCGGGGGGGGCCTACAATGAGCAGTTCTTC. Residues: CASSLSGQAGGAYNEQFF.

V is TRBV11-3 and J is TRBJ2-3, with 14 bases matching TRBD2. CDR3 size: 17 residues. J was trimmed by 5 bases and V by 5 bases; bases with no gene match: 9. Germline CDR1 SGHNT, CDR2 YENEEA. The chain's CDR3 is CASSPGTSGSSGDTQYF. The CDR3 DNA is TGTGCCAGCAGCCCCGGGACTAGCGGGAGCAGCGGAGATACGCAGTATTTT. Drawing the rest from reference TRBV11-3 and TRBJ2-3, the complete variable domain is EAGVVQSPRYKIIEKKQPVAFWCNPISGHNTLYWYLQNLGQGPELLIRYENEEAVDDSQLPKDRFSAERLKGVDSTLKIQPAELGDSAVYLCASSPGTSGSSGDTQYFGPGTRLTVL.

This clone was detected a few times. The chain recombines TRBV30 with TRBJ1-4; 10 bases fit TRBD1. The J segment lost 8 bases and the V segment lost 2 bases, leaving 8 bases of the junction unmatched. Germline CDR1 reads GTSNPN; CDR2 reads SVGIG (reference sequence). The CDR3 has 15 residues. CDR3 amino acids: CAWSIRGTGVEKLFF. Here the CDR3 DNA reads TGTGCCTGGAGTATTAGAGGGACAGGGGTAGAAAAACTGTTTTTT. Full variable domain (missing parts from reference TRBV30 and TRBJ1-4): SQTIHQWPATLVQPVGSPLSLECTVEGTSNPNLYWYRQAAGRGLQLLFYSVGIGQISSEVPQNLSASRPQDRQFILSSKKLLLSDSGFYLCAWSIRGTGVEKLFFGSGTQLSVL.

The gene calls are TRBV5-1 and TRBJ1-1; D may be TRBD1 (5 bases). Trimming cost V 0 bases and J 2 bases, with 11 bases left between them. CDR1 SGHRS and CDR2 YFSETQ come from the germline V gene. This CDR3 has 15 residues. In DNA, the CDR3 is TGCGCCAGCAGCTTGGTTCCAGGGCTTAACACTGAAGCTTTCTTT. This codes for CASSLVPGLNTEAFF.

This clone was counted once. This chain joins TRBV5-1 and TRBJ2-2; 8 nucleotides line up with TRBD1. This CDR3 region has 15 residues. V shed 0 bases, J shed 7 bases, and the junction held 5 bases outside the gene matches. CDR1 and CDR2 (germline): SGHRS, YFSETQ. This chain's CDR3 is CASSLGTGSIGELFF. The CDR3 DNA reads TGCGCCAGCAGCTTGGGGACAGGGTCGATCGGGGAGCTGTTTTTT. The full variable domain, in which reference TRBV5-1 and TRBJ2-2 provide the parts outside the CDR3, is KAGVTQTPRYLIKTRGQQVTLSCSPISGHRSVSWYQQTPGQGLQFLFEYFSETQRNKGNFPGRFSGRQFSNSRSEMNVSTLELGDSALYLCASSLGTGSIGELFFGEGSRLTVL.

The rearrangement uses TRBV19 and TRBJ2-1, with 7 bases matching TRBD2. Germline loops: CDR1 LNHDA, CDR2 SQIVND (reference sequence). Trimming removed 1 base from V and 2 bases from J; junction bases left unmatched: 8. CDR3 length: 17 amino acids. CDR3 sequence reads: CASSIVRSGITYNEQFF. CDR3 sequence (DNA): TGTGCCAGTAGTATAGTACGAAGCGGGATCACCTACAATGAGCAGTTCTTC.

This clone was observed a handful of times. J is TRBJ1-6 and V is TRBV5-6, with TRBD1 identical over 7 bases. Germline-derived CDR1 and CDR2 are SGHDT and YYEEEE. There are 15 residues in the CDR3. V was pared by 4 bases and J by 6 bases, with 7 bases of the junction left unmatched. The CDR3 region is CASSSRTGPNSPLHF. The DNA of the CDR3 is TGTGCCAGCAGCAGCCGGACAGGACCTAATTCACCCCTCCACTTT.

The chain links TRBV28 to TRBJ1-2; 8 positions match TRBD1. Germline CDR1 MDHEN, CDR2 SYDVKM. This CDR3 is 15 amino acids long. V was pared by 0 bases and J by 7 bases, with 7 bases of the junction left unmatched. The CDR3 DNA is TGTGCCAGCAGTTTATGGTTGGTACAGGGGGGTGGCTACACCTTC. It translates to CASSLWLVQGGGYTF.

The V call is TRBV29-1, the J call TRBJ1-2; TRBD1 matches 9 bases. Germline CDR1 reads SQVTM; CDR2 reads ANQGSEA. The CDR3 consists of 12 residues. V shed 4 bases, J shed 8 bases, and the junction held 5 bases outside the gene matches. CDR3 loop: CSVAQGAGGYTF. CDR3 in DNA: TGCAGCGTTGCACAGGGGGCGGGAGGCTACACCTTC.

This clone was seen only a few times. This sequence joins TRBV14 and TRBJ2-2; weak D call: TRBD2 (6 bases). Germline-derived CDR1 and CDR2 are SGHDN and FVKESK. Trimming took 0 bases from V and 7 from J, leaving 9 bases between them. This CDR3 spans 14 amino acids. Written as DNA, the CDR3 is TGTGCCAGCAGCCAAGACATCGGGAGCGGGGAGCTGTTTTTT. Translating it yields CASSQDIGSGELFF.